The clone carrying this T cell receptor (beta chain) appeared a few times. The antigen remains undetermined. CD4+ cells were split into CD45RA+ naive and CD45RA-negative memory subsets. TCRdb's table, derived via immunoSEQ multiplex PCR, lists solely in-frame clones and lacks some. The sample lists over a million clones; under 80% were seen once. Per the germline V gene, CDR1 is SGHNT and CDR2 is YYREEE (reference sequence). The CDR3 extends over 16 amino acids. V dropped 4 bases and J dropped 2; count of bases not matched to a gene: 7. This sample is drawn from a study of shared clonotypes between healthy human individuals. Findings and limits, study-wide: Relative to clonotypes present in all four donors, those not shared had lower generation probabilities.

The chain couples TRBV5-4 to TRBJ1-2, with 11 bases aligning to TRBD1. This receptor was taken from a man aged 18 to 35 in good health. The sample comprised memory CD4+ T cells sorted from blood. Noted subset: CD45RA-negative fraction. The DNA for the CDR3 is TGTGCCAGCAGCCCCAGGAGGACAGGGGGCAACTATGGCTACACCTTC. Its translation is CASSPRRTGGNYGYTF.